This TCR beta chain is drawn from a study of cytomegalovirus exposure and HLA in healthy donors (dated by TCRdb to 2015 to 2018). General notes on the study: An earlier analysis of some 600 of the donors reported over 250 Gb of sequence data and 117 million unique TCR beta sequences obtained from some 170 million T cells. Donor age, sex, ethnicity and CMV serostatus were compiled together with the repertoire data. Class I and class II HLA loci were covered by the typing at four-digit resolution. To study patterns of TCR occurrence, a later analysis re-analyzed previously published TCR beta repertoires from more than 550 donors and added high-resolution HLA genotyping. An early release that covered roughly 600 HLA-typed donors contained approximately 300 gigabases of sequencing data and 70 million to 100 million unique TCR sequences. Roughly five DR-DQ haplotypes were handled as single units for association and clustering, since linkage in the cohort was strong. In a later genetic analysis, genome-wide SNP genotypes for about three fifths of the roughly 670 donors were used, and that subset was treated as a discovery cohort. To predict cytomegalovirus infection status, the study brought together high-throughput TCR immunosequencing, statistical association of individual TCRs with disease status, and machine learning. Along with the roughly 610-subject first cohort, a separate validation cohort of around 120 different subjects was used. An earlier analysis of 450 to 750 of the donors used high-throughput TCR beta sequencing to judge whether each TCR beta V gene segment behaved as functional or pseudogenic. The study was designed to test whether signatures of past pathogen exposure could be identified by cataloging public T cell receptors. The T cell repertoires of several hundred subjects were profiled by immunosequencing and related to cytomegalovirus serostatus. Rather than drawing on any new phenotypic data, the later analysis identified candidate immune exposures from TCR beta sequences and the way those sequences occurred across donors. Typing coverage differed by locus: A, B, C, DRB1 and DQB1 were typed in about 629-640 donors, DQA1 in 522, DPA1 in 600 to 610, and DPB1 in 400 to 490. Across 300 to 400 genotyped donors of the cohort, an average of 235,054 unique TCR beta nucleotide sequences per donor were sequenced, and 15% to 20% of those sequences were non-productive. Every repertoire in the discovery cohort had been generated on one and the same sequencing platform. Among the roughly 430 genotyped donors, around 81% belonged to the genetic ancestry cluster associated with self-reported Caucasian donors.

This clone was recorded a few times. The antigen it recognizes is unknown. Base qualities are not recorded, but no much larger clone differs from it by a single base. The study at large found these results: A later analysis found that HLA-associated TCR beta chains were more clonally expanded and had lower generation probabilities than equally common non-associated chains. Most TCR sequences were seen in very few donors, while some public TCRs were found in many individuals. A further reported finding was that TCR beta sequences accurately predicted the HLA-A and HLA-B alleles for most subjects in the first cohort. The presence/absence analyses assumed that sequencing depth was roughly uniform across donors, and that assumption may not be true. Specific HLA alleles were associated with roughly 16,000 TCR beta sequences at a false discovery rate of 0.05 in a later analysis. Three of the identified cytomegalovirus-associated TCR beta chains were confirmed in vitro to be specific for cytomegalovirus antigens. Correlated functional status among segregating V segments might reflect linkage disequilibrium, but an unknown experimental factor could not be ruled out. A total of fewer than 200 TCR beta chains were listed by the study as associated with cytomegalovirus. A cluster of highly shared sequence variants was judged likely to represent a technical artifact of the sequencing pipeline. In an earlier analysis of 587 of the donors, most TCR beta V segments appeared in productive rearrangements about 90% or about 30% of the time, broadly matching IMGT annotations. Assigning TCR associations to individual alleles was difficult when HLA alleles, especially DR and DQ, strongly co-occurred. This cohort had only TCR beta chains sequenced, and the lack of alpha or paired-chain data limited which features could be detected. Immune exposure information for the cohort was limited to CMV serostatus. In a later analysis, several top co-occurrence clusters were reported to appear linked to parvovirus B19, influenza, CMV and Epstein-Barr virus. HLA typing was unavailable for some donors at each locus, so association tests used only the typed subset. Because counts were too low, about 15 rarely observed V segments, including chromosome 9 orphons, were left out of the earlier analysis of a few hundred of the donors. A later analysis found that TCR association rates varied across HLA loci, with DRB1 alleles showing the most associated TCRs and HLA-C alleles the fewest. The classifier was reported to diagnose cytomegalovirus status with high specificity and sensitivity in both the original and validation cohorts. According to a later analysis, most CMV-associated TCR beta chains appeared to be HLA-restricted, and the HLA associations seemed to be driven largely by CMV exposure. It was suggested by the authors that the approach could potentially be generalized to other disease states and immunological phenotypes. A later genetic analysis reported fewer N-insertions in productive TCRs among donors in an Asian-associated ancestry cluster than the 666-donor mean. In a later genetic analysis, a missense DCLRE1C variant was associated with V-gene and J-gene trimming of TCR beta chains, and the association was replicated in an independent cohort.

Receptor libraries were prepared by the immunoSEQ multiplex PCR assay. The multiplex PCR relied on a mix of 60 forward primers for TCR Vbeta segments and 13 reverse primers for TCR Jbeta segments. The CDR3 region of rearranged TCR beta genes was amplified from genomic DNA by a multiplex PCR assay. Amplified TCR beta libraries were sequenced as 87-base-pair reads on the Illumina HiSeq System. The paper's data handling went like this. Across the roughly 640 repertoires, a later analysis counted 80 million or so unique TCR beta chains, some 11 million of which were shared by at least two donors. Raw reads were error-corrected and collapsed into unique sequences with a nearest-neighbor algorithm that merged closely related sequences to remove PCR and sequencing errors. V, D and J gene segments were assigned by aligning CDR3 sequences to IMGT reference sequences. For a sequence to be retained, at least a six-nucleotide match to both a V gene segment and a J gene segment was required. Rearrangements were classified as productive when the CDR3 lacked stop codons and remained in frame with V and J, and all other rearrangements were classified as non-productive. CDR3 was defined by IMGT convention, running from the second conserved V-encoded cysteine to the conserved J-encoded phenylalanine. The earlier analysis of about 610 of the donors excluded sequences that lacked an unambiguous match to a single V gene segment. An earlier analysis of under 750 of the donors called V segments functional above 56.7% productive rearrangements and segregating when the between-donor standard deviation exceeded 5%. A statistical classification framework was built to diagnose cytomegalovirus status from the catalog of TCR beta chain sequences. In a later analysis, V and J genes were assigned by comparing TCR nucleotide sequences against IMGT/GENE-DB human TR gene sequences. The TCRdist pipeline was used in a later analysis to assign CDR3 sequences and most-parsimonious VDJ recombination scenarios. In a later analysis, every TCR beta chain was defined by the combination of its CDR3 amino acid sequence and its V-gene family, and reads without a unique V-gene family were dropped. To address suspected cross-contamination and a sequencing artifact, a later analysis removed approximately 600 highly shared, low-generation-probability nucleotide sequences. In a later analysis, a clonal expansion index was calculated for each public chain from normalized within-repertoire ranks of inferred template counts. A later analysis computed generation probabilities with a VDJ recombination model fitted to out-of-frame rearrangements, and checked the results against IGoR. In a later analysis, TCR-TCR, TCR-HLA and TCR-CMV co-occurrence was scored with hypergeometric tests, and a repertoire-size bias correction was applied to TCR pairs. A later analysis estimated false discovery rates by permuting HLA or CMV assignments 20 times. In a later analysis, co-occurring TCRs were grouped with DBSCAN, and TCRdist sequence similarity was added when clustering was performed within HLA-allele-positive subsets. Co-occurrence clustering excluded repertoires with fewer than 30,000 or more than 120,000 public chains, plus five with anomalous nucleotide sharing. The table comes from immuneACCESS by way of TCRdb, which keeps in-frame sequences with V and J called. Part of the clones is missing from these tables; in studies checked, under half for an unresolved V gene and the rest for unknown reasons. The V and J calls and clone size were taken over from that table, and D and trimming were inferred from the DNA. The sample table holds almost 200,000 clones, of which roughly 85% were seen once. 2.3% of the sample belongs to the ten largest clones.

In total, 500 to 700 healthy bone marrow donors made up the cohort. All cohort members were sampled while nominally healthy, although unrecorded immune exposures were likely present. The donor was CMV seronegative and belonged to the group of over 300 seronegative cohort members. Each donor provided a peripheral blood sample, and peripheral blood mononuclear cells were used for TCR beta sequencing. Genomic DNA was extracted from the blood cell samples with the Qiagen DNeasy Blood Extraction Kit. Sequences were obtained from PBMCs. This clonotype was sampled from a woman aged 50 to 60 in good health and CMV-seronegative.

The CDR3 protein sequence reads: CASSFGGPYNEQFF. The DNA is TGTGCCAGCAGCTTCGGGGGGCCCTACAATGAGCAGTTCTTC. The receptor chain draws on TRBV5-5 and TRBJ2-1; TRBD2 is possibly the D segment (7 matching bases). V is shortened by 2 bases, J by 2 bases, and the region joining them spans 8 bases. CDR1 SGHKS and CDR2 YYEKEE are derived from the germline V gene (reference sequence). The CDR3 runs 14 amino acids, cysteine and phenylalanine included. The retained sequence is limited to the CDR3, 42 bases, with the frame set at the first base.